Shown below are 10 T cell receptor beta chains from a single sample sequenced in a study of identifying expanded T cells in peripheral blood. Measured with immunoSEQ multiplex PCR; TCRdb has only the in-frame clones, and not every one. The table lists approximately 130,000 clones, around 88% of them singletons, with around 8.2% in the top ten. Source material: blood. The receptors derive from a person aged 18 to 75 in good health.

The chain's CDR3 is CASSRDGATNEKLFF. CDR3 DNA: TGCGCCAGCAGCAGGGACGGAGCAACTAATGAAAAACTGTTTTTT. V gene TRBV5-1 combines with J gene TRBJ1-4; D possibly corresponds to TRBD1 (5 bases). The germline V gene encodes CDR1 SGHRS and CDR2 YFSETQ. Trimming stripped 4 bases from V and 0 bases from J, with 10 bases between. The CDR3 sequence is 15 residues long.

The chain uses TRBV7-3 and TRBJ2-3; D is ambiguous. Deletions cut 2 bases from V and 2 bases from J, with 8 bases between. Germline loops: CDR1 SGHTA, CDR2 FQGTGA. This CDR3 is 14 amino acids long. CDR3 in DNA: TGTGCCAGCAGCTTAGACGGCACCACAGATACGCAGTATTTT. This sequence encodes CASSLDGTTDTQYF.

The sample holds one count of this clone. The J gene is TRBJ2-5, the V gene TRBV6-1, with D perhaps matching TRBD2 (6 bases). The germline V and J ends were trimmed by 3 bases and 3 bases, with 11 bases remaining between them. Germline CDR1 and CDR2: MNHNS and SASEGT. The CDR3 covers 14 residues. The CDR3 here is CASSENSGEETQYF. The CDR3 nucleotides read TGTGCCAGCAGTGAGAACTCGGGGGAAGAGACCCAGTACTTC.

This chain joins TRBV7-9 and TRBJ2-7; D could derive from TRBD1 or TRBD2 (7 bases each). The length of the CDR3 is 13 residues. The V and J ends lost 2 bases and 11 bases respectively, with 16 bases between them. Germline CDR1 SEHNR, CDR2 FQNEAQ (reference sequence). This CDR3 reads CASSLREAGQKYF. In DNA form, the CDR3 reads TGTGCCAGCAGCTTACGCGAAGCGGGACAGAAGTACTTC.

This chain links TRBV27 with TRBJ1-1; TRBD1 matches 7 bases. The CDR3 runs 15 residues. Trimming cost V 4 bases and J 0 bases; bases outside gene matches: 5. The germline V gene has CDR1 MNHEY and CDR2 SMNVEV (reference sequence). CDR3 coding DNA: TGTGCCAGCAGTTACATCAGGGGGTTGAACACTGAAGCTTTCTTT. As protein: CASSYIRGLNTEAFF.

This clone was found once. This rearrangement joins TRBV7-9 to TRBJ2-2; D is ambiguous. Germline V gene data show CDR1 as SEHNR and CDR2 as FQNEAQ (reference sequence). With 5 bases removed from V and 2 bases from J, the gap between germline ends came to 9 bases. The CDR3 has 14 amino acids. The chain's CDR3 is CASSPVANTGELFF. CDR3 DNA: TGTGCCAGCAGCCCCGTTGCCAACACCGGGGAGCTGTTTTTT.

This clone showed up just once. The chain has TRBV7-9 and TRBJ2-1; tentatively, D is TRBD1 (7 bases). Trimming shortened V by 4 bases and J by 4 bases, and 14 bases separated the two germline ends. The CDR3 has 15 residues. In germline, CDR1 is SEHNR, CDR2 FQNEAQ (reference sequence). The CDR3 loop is CASSSTGEAYNEQFF. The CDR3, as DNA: TGTGCCAGCAGCTCAACAGGGGAGGCTTACAATGAGCAGTTCTTC.

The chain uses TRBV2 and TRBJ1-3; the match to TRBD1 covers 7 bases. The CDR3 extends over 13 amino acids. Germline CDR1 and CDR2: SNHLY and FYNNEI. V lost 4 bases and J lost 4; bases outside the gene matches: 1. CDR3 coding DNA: TGTGCCAGCAGTGGGGACAGAGGAAACACCATATATTTT. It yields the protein CASSGDRGNTIYF.

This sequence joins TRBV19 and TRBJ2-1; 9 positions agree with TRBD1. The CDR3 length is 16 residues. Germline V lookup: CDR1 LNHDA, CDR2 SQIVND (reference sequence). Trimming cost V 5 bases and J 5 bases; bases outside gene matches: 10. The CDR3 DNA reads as TGTGCCAGTAGTCCGGACAGGGGTTTGATGGACAATGAGCAGTTCTTC. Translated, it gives CASSPDRGLMDNEQFF. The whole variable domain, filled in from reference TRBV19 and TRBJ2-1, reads DGGITQSPKYLFRKEGQNVTLSCEQNLNHDAMYWYRQDPGQGLRLIYYSQIVNDFQKGDIAEGYSVSREKKESFPLTVTSAQKNPTAFYLCASSPDRGLMDNEQFFGPGTRLTVL.

The chain's CDR3 is CASSLSGEPLFRETQYF. Written as DNA, the CDR3 is TGCGCCAGCAGCTTGTCTGGGGAACCACTTTTCCGAGAGACCCAGTACTTC. V and J are TRBV5-1 and TRBJ2-5; D is ambiguous. Germline V gene data show CDR1 as SGHRS and CDR2 as YFSETQ. This CDR3 has 17 amino acids. The V end was cut by 1 base, the J end by 4 bases, with 20 bases between.